This is a list of T cell receptor beta chains from one sample in a study of Ad26.COV2.S vaccination and SARS-CoV-2 variants. The method was immunoSEQ multiplex PCR; TCRdb's version includes in-frame clones alone and lacks a portion of them. The repertoire holds about 350,000 clones, around 90% seen once, with 6.4% in the top ten. This material consisted of peripheral blood, taken in a trial of Ad26.COV2.S vaccine versus placebo. The receptor source for this set is a person aged 18-65 years who received the Ad26.COV2.S COVID-19 vaccine or a placebo. Each CDR3 is given with its conserved first and last residue. The D gene is left open where the match is weak. A clone size is listed for some rows: how often the clone was seen (once, few, many), or a class if it is expanded.

TRBJ2-7 | . | . | TRBV4-3 | CASSQERMVYEQYF | TGCGCCAGCAGCCAAGAACGGATGGTCTACGAGCAGTACTTC
TRBJ1-2 | . | . | TRBV4-3 | CASSRWTDNYGYTF | TGCGCCAGCAGCCGCTGGACGGATAACTATGGCTACACCTTC
TRBJ2-1 | . | . | TRBV7-9 | CASSSTSYNEQFF | TGTGCCAGCAGCTCGACCTCCTACAATGAGCAGTTCTTC
TRBJ2-7 | . | . | TRBV6-5 | CATAGTVSYEQYF | TGTGCCACGGCGGGGACGGTATCCTACGAGCAGTACTTC
TRBJ1-5 | TRBD1 | . | TRBV6-5 | CASRGQGAGQPQHF | TGTGCCAGCAGGGGACAGGGGGCTGGGCAGCCCCAGCATTTT
TRBJ2-7 | TRBD2 | . | TRBV27 | CASTLATSGSYEQYF | TGTGCCAGCACCCTAGCGACTAGCGGGAGTTACGAGCAGTACTTC
TRBJ2-5 | . | . | TRBV24-1 | CATRGKETQYF | TGTGCCACCAGGGGGAAAGAGACCCAGTACTTC
TRBJ2-1 | . | . | TRBV27 | CANMTGSYNEQFF | TGTGCCAACATGACAGGCTCCTACAATGAGCAGTTCTTC
TRBJ1-2 | . | . | TRBV9 | CASSVAPGNSGYTF | TGTGCCAGCAGCGTAGCTCCGGGAAATAGTGGCTACACCTTC
TRBJ2-2 | . | . | TRBV2 | CASSVAGLGELFF | TGTGCCAGCAGCGTGGCGGGTCTCGGGGAGCTGTTTTTT
TRBJ1-3 | TRBD1 | . | TRBV7-9 | CASSLSRQGKSGNTIYF | TGTGCCAGCAGCTTATCTCGACAGGGGAAGTCTGGAAACACCATATATTTT
TRBJ2-7 | . | . | TRBV5-4 | CASSLAGQGGYEQYF | TGTGCCAGCAGCTTGGCAGGGCAGGGGGGCTACGAGCAGTACTTC
TRBJ1-6 | . | . | TRBV13 | CASSQTGSYNSPLHF | TGTGCCAGCAGCCAAACGGGCTCCTATAATTCACCCCTCCACTTT
TRBJ1-3 | . | . | TRBV7-9 | CASSRAAISGNTIYF | TGTGCCAGCAGTAGGGCGGCTATCTCTGGAAACACCATATATTTT
TRBJ1-2 | TRBD1 | . | TRBV4-3 | CASSQATGQGVLMGYTF | TGCGCCAGCAGCCAAGCTACGGGACAGGGGGTGCTTATGGGCTACACCTTC
TRBJ2-2 | TRBD1 | . | TRBV7-2 | CASRDPGTGRTGELFF | TGTGCCAGCAGAGACCCCGGGACAGGGAGAACCGGGGAGCTGTTTTTT
TRBJ2-7 | . | . | TRBV14 | CASSQGSGWGEQYF | TGTGCCAGCAGCCAAGGATCTGGATGGGGCGAGCAGTACTTC
TRBJ2-2 | . | . | TRBV18 | CASSPKQGGTGELFF | TGTGCCAGCTCACCGAAACAGGGAGGCACCGGGGAGCTGTTTTTT
TRBJ2-7 | TRBD2 | . | TRBV28 | CASKSGGGYYEQYF | TGTGCCAGCAAATCGGGAGGAGGATACTACGAGCAGTACTTC
TRBJ2-1 | . | . | TRBV5-1 | CASSLRSGVTYNEQFF | TGCGCCAGCAGCTTGAGGTCGGGGGTCACCTACAATGAGCAGTTCTTC
TRBJ2-2 | . | . | TRBV6-4 | CASSDSAENTGELFF | TGTGCCAGCAGTGACTCCGCGGAGAACACCGGGGAGCTGTTTTTT
TRBJ2-2 | . | . | TRBV4-3 | CASSQIRGITGELFF | TGCGCCAGCAGCCAAATAAGGGGTATCACCGGGGAGCTGTTTTTT
TRBJ2-5 | . | few | TRBV4-2 | CASSRRKGDQETQYF | TGTGCCAGCAGCCGCCGAAAGGGGGATCAAGAGACCCAGTACTTC
TRBJ2-7 | TRBD2 | . | TRBV10-3 | CAIIGTSASEQYF | TGTGCCATCATTGGGACTAGCGCCTCCGAGCAGTACTTC
TRBJ2-1 | . | . | TRBV5-6 | CASSLLLALGSYNEQFF | TGTGCCAGCAGCTTACTGCTAGCGTTGGGCTCCTACAATGAGCAGTTCTTC
TRBJ2-7 | . | . | TRBV14 | CASSQAYYEQYF | TGTGCCAGCAGCCAAGCGTATTACGAGCAGTACTTC
TRBJ2-3 | . | . | TRBV28 | CASSLGRGRTDTQYF | TGTGCCAGCAGTTTGGGCAGGGGCAGGACAGATACGCAGTATTTT
TRBJ1-4 | TRBD1 | few | TRBV7-3 | CASSPQGASKLFF | TGTGCCAGCAGCCCTCAGGGGGCGTCAAAACTGTTTTTT
TRBJ2-7 | . | few | TRBV28 | CASRVLDGPYEQYF | TGTGCCAGCAGGGTCCTGGACGGCCCCTACGAGCAGTACTTC
TRBJ1-2 | TRBD1 | . | TRBV6-5 | CASSYAQGASGYTF | TGTGCCAGCAGTTACGCCCAGGGGGCTTCTGGCTACACCTTC
TRBJ2-7 | . | once | TRBV7-9 | CASSLAQGGAGATYEQYF | TGTGCCAGCAGCTTAGCTCAGGGGGGCGCGGGAGCGACTTACGAGCAGTACTTC
TRBJ1-2 | . | . | TRBV5-1 | CASSPGQKSNYGYTF | TGCGCCAGCAGCCCCGGACAGAAATCTAACTATGGCTACACCTTC
TRBJ1-2 | . | . | TRBV4-1 | CASSQGWAENYGYTF | TGCGCCAGCAGCCAAGGTTGGGCAGAGAACTATGGCTACACCTTC
TRBJ2-5 | . | once | TRBV12-3/TRBV12-4 | CASSKRSQETQYF | TGTGCCAGCAGTAAGCGTAGCCAAGAGACCCAGTACTTC
TRBJ1-1 | . | . | TRBV5-4 | CASSKQGLNTEAFF | TGTGCCAGCAGCAAACAGGGATTGAACACTGAAGCTTTCTTT
TRBJ2-1 | TRBD1 | . | TRBV9 | CASSEDREDEQFF | TGTGCCAGCAGCGAGGACAGGGAGGATGAGCAGTTCTTC
TRBJ1-1 | . | . | TRBV7-9 | CASSLGGRGGNTEAFF | TGTGCCAGCAGCTTAGGAGGAAGGGGCGGGAACACTGAAGCTTTCTTT
TRBJ2-7 | TRBD1 | . | TRBV7-2 | CASSVRDSRTYEQYF | TGTGCCAGCAGCGTAAGGGACAGCAGGACCTACGAGCAGTACTTC
TRBJ2-1 | TRBD2 | . | TRBV2 | CASISAGGPDEQFF | TGTGCCAGCATTTCAGCGGGAGGGCCGGATGAGCAGTTCTTC
TRBJ2-1 | . | . | TRBV7-6 | CASSQGGSRSGEQFF | TGTGCCAGCAGCCAAGGGGGGAGTCGGTCCGGTGAGCAGTTCTTC
TRBJ2-1 | TRBD2 | . | TRBV14 | CASSQDGPGLAGLNEQFF | TGTGCCAGCAGCCAAGATGGACCGGGACTAGCGGGGTTGAATGAGCAGTTCTTC
TRBJ2-7 | . | . | TRBV7-9 | CASTPGQAFSYEQYF | TGTGCCAGCACCCCCGGCCAGGCCTTCTCCTACGAGCAGTACTTC
TRBJ1-1 | . | . | TRBV7-9 | CASSTQGWGWDTEAFF | TGTGCCAGCAGCACCCAAGGGTGGGGTTGGGACACTGAAGCTTTCTTT
TRBJ2-7 | . | . | TRBV11-2 | CASSLRSSGSYEQYF | TGTGCCAGCAGCTTGCGAAGCTCGGGCTCCTACGAGCAGTACTTC
TRBJ1-1 | . | once | TRBV6-5 | CASSSDTSSEAFF | TGTGCCAGCAGTAGCGACACCTCTAGTGAAGCTTTCTTT
TRBJ2-1 | . | . | TRBV11-2 | CASSLQGTYNEQFF | TGTGCCAGCAGCTTACAGGGGACCTACAATGAGCAGTTCTTC
TRBJ2-3 | TRBD2 | few | TRBV3-1/TRBV3-2 | CASSHRQWGGDTDTQYF | TGTGCCAGCAGCCACCGCCAGTGGGGGGGGGACACAGATACGCAGTATTTT
TRBJ2-7 | TRBD1 | . | TRBV7-2 | CASSFDRGPYEQYF | TGTGCCAGCAGCTTCGACAGGGGGCCGTACGAGCAGTACTTC
TRBJ2-3 | . | . | TRBV19 | CASSMALPFTDTQYF | TGTGCCAGTAGTATGGCACTGCCCTTCACAGATACGCAGTATTTT
TRBJ1-1 | . | . | TRBV27 | CASSPRQVSGEAFF | TGTGCCAGCAGTCCCCGACAGGTTTCGGGTGAAGCTTTCTTT
TRBJ2-2 | . | . | TRBV28 | CASSLGWTPRVTGELFF | TGTGCCAGCAGTTTAGGCTGGACACCTCGCGTCACCGGGGAGCTGTTTTTT
TRBJ1-1 | . | . | TRBV27 | CASSLSGIGGGTEAFF | TGTGCCAGCAGTTTAAGTGGGATCGGGGGAGGGACTGAAGCTTTCTTT
TRBJ1-1 | TRBD1 | . | TRBV6-5 | CASPRTGDSAEAFF | TGTGCCAGCCCCCGGACAGGGGATTCCGCTGAAGCTTTCTTT